Presented here are 4 T cell receptor beta chains from one specimen sequenced in a study of T cell repertoires in cytomegalovirus infection. These receptors are not linked to any known antigen. TCRdb redid the calling of the reads with MiXCR, one entry per CDR3 protein. The sample yields 550,000 to 850,000 distinct CDR3 sequences, about 30% seen once. The source material was cultured PBMCs, sampled from culture after CMV antigen stimulation. These receptors were collected from a human donor in good health (CMV status not recorded). Some clones in this sample may be carry-over from other donors' samples.

This chain links TRBV6-2 or TRBV6-3 with TRBJ1-5; D is undetermined. V dropped 6 bases and J dropped 3 bases, with 9 bases sitting between them. The CDR3 is made up of 13 amino acids. CDR1 is MNHEY, CDR2 SVGEGT, per germline. CDR3 DNA sequence: TGTGCCAGCAGGGATGACATCAATCAGCCCCAGCATTTT. Translated: CASRDDINQPQHF.

The chain has TRBV6-8 and TRBJ2-5, with TRBD2 matching 10 bases. V lost 6 bases and J lost 5; bases outside the gene matches: 9. Germline assignment: CDR1 MNHGY and CDR2 SAAAGT. The length of the CDR3 is 15 residues. The CDR3 nucleotides are TGTGCCAGCAGACAAAGCGGGGGGGCCCGGGAGACCCAGTACTTC. The encoded protein is CASRQSGGARETQYF.

The rearrangement uses TRBV27 and TRBJ2-1, with 9 bases lining up with TRBD1. With 5 bases clipped from V and 5 bases from J, the junction kept 10 bases outside the gene matches. The CDR3 sequence is 16 residues long. The V gene's germline CDR1 is MNHEY and CDR2 SMNVEV (reference sequence). The DNA of the CDR3 is TGTGCCAGCAGTAACCTCCGGGACAGGGCGGACAATGAGCAGTTCTTC. Protein sequence: CASSNLRDRADNEQFF.

The gene calls are TRBV7-8 and TRBJ2-7; D possibly corresponds to TRBD1 (5 bases). Germline CDR1 SGHVS, CDR2 FQNEAQ. Trimming cost V 5 bases and J 0 bases, with 14 bases left between them. This CDR3 is 15 amino acids long. CDR3 amino acids: CASSPDSSSSYEQYF. CDR3 sequence (DNA): TGTGCCAGCAGCCCAGACAGTTCGAGCTCCTACGAGCAGTACTTC.